The following is a T cell receptor beta chain sequence with its context. Antigen specificity is unknown. Time point defined: persistent/refractory GD, antithyroid drugs over 5 years with positive TRAb. RNA isolated from PBMCs was used to make the TCR library. Clinicians diagnosed Graves' disease using American Thyroid Association guidelines. The data belong to a study of regulatory T cells in long-lasting Graves disease. Construction of the TCR beta libraries employed iRepertoire HTBI primers in conjunction with Arm-PCR of CDR3 regions. TCRdb reanalysed the multiplex PCR reads using MiXCR and keeps one entry per CDR3 protein. The sample has some 370,000 distinct CDR3 sequences; less than 25% are singletons. The CDR3 contains 15 residues. Germline CDR1 SGDLS, CDR2 YYNGEE. V lost 0 bases to trimming and J lost 4 bases, with 14 bases between them. Notes on the study in general: More public clonotypes were shared by persistent patients (around 2,800) than by new patients (about 970). Analysis covered peripheral blood alone, not thyroid tissue. Those with persistent Graves' had less TCR diversity than newly diagnosed patients.

The chain uses TRBV9 and TRBJ2-7; possibly TRBD1 for D (6 bases). Sequences were derived from peripheral blood mononuclear cells (PBMCs), sampled when the disease was refractory, from a patient treated with antithyroid drugs. The receptor comes from a female donor with Graves disease. CDR3 DNA: TGTGCCAGCAGCGTAGCATCAGGGGCCCTTTACGAGCAGTACTTC. Translation gives CASSVASGALYEQYF.